The 29 T cell receptor beta chains presented below share a single source sample, sequenced in a study of shared clonotypes between healthy human individuals. TCRdb keeps only in-frame clones here, not all; method: immunoSEQ multiplex PCR. The sample lists about 1 million clones, 75% seen once, with approximately 1.5% in the top ten. Sequenced input: memory CD4+ T cells sorted from blood. Indicated subset: CD45RA-negative fraction. The receptors shown here come from a man aged 18 to 30 in good health.

V and J are TRBV20-1 and TRBJ1-2, with D uncertain. Trimming pared 7 bases from V and 5 bases from J, leaving 11 bases between. CDR1 is DFQATT and CDR2 is SNEGSKA in the germline V gene (reference sequence). This CDR3 spans 11 amino acids. The CDR3 region has the DNA TGCAGTGTTTTGCAGCTGTATGGCTACACCTTC. Translated: CSVLQLYGYTF.

CDR3 residues: CASSYSVQTNTEAFF. The CDR3 bases are TGTGCCAGCAGTTACTCGGTGCAAACGAACACTGAAGCTTTCTTT. The chain is built from TRBV6-5 and TRBJ1-1; D is unclear. The V end lost 0 bases, the J end lost 1 base, and 9 bases lay between the germline ends. Germline V gives CDR1 MNHEY, CDR2 SVGAGI. This CDR3 is built from 15 residues.

V and J are TRBV2 and TRBJ2-3; no clear D gene. V lost 5 bases and J 2 bases, leaving 14 bases between the germline ends. This CDR3 has 15 amino acids. CDR1 and CDR2 from the germline V gene are SNHLY and FYNNEI. For the CDR3, the DNA is TGTGCCAGCAGTCGTGACGGATACAACACAGATACGCAGTATTTT. It codes for CASSRDGYNTDTQYF.

This rearrangement joins TRBV5-1 to TRBJ2-1, with D tentatively TRBD1 (6 bases). Germline values: CDR1 SGHRS, CDR2 YFSETQ. CDR3 length equals 15 residues. V lost 5 bases and J 4 bases, leaving 16 bases between the germline ends. CDR3 coding DNA: TGCGCCAGCAGACCAACAGGGTTGGGGTACAATGAGCAGTTCTTC. Encoded protein: CASRPTGLGYNEQFF.

The chain has TRBV7-2 and TRBJ2-6; D remains ambiguous. This CDR3 region has 18 residues. Germline V gives CDR1 SGHTA, CDR2 FQGNSA. V shed 5 bases and J shed 0 bases, with 17 bases lying between them. CDR3 loop: CASSPYVDTASGANVLTF. The CDR3 coding sequence is TGTGCCAGCAGCCCTTACGTTGACACAGCCTCTGGGGCCAACGTCCTGACTTTC.

The chain joins TRBV30 to TRBJ1-5; TRBD1 might be the D (5 bases). CDR1 is GTSNPN, CDR2 SVGIG, per germline (reference sequence). The CDR3 runs to 15 residues. Trimming removed 0 bases from V and 7 bases from J, with 16 bases in between. CDR3 bases: TGTGCCTGGAGTGTACTGGGGTTAGAGGGGCAGCCCCAGCATTTT. Translated, it gives CAWSVLGLEGQPQHF.

This chain links TRBV5-1 with TRBJ1-2; D may be TRBD1 (5 bases). The germline V gene encodes CDR1 SGHRS and CDR2 YFSETQ. The V end lost 4 bases, the J end lost 5 bases, and 15 bases lay between the germline ends. The CDR3 has 14 amino acids. The CDR3 DNA reads as TGCGCCAGCAGCCCTCAAACAGGCCAATATGGCTACACCTTC. Its protein product is CASSPQTGQYGYTF.

V usage is TRBV13 and J usage is TRBJ2-5, with 8 positions matching TRBD2. After removal of 8 bases from V and 2 bases from J, the junction contained 4 bases not matched to a gene. The CDR3 contains 13 residues. Per the germline V gene, CDR1 is PRHDT and CDR2 is FYEKMQ (reference sequence). As DNA, the CDR3 is TGTGCCAGCGCGGGGGGAAGACAAGAGACCCAGTACTTC. Translated, it gives CASAGGRQETQYF.

The chain joins TRBV7-2 to TRBJ2-7; TRBD2 matches 9 bases. Per the germline V gene, CDR1 is SGHTA and CDR2 is FQGNSA. V lost 7 bases, J lost 0 bases, and 7 bases stayed unmatched. This CDR3 spans 15 amino acids. The CDR3 DNA reads TGTGCCAGCACCCGTGGCGGGGGGGTCTCCTACGAGCAGTACTTC. Translating gives CASTRGGGVSYEQYF.

This chain links TRBV7-2 with TRBJ2-5; possible D gene TRBD2, 5 bases. Germline V lookup: CDR1 SGHTA, CDR2 FQGNSA. V lost 5 bases and J 5 bases, leaving 15 bases between the germline ends. The length of the CDR3 is 14 residues. The CDR3 DNA is TGTGCCAGCAGCCAATCCGGGGTGGGGGAGACCCAGTACTTC. It yields the protein CASSQSGVGETQYF. The complete variable domain, with remaining parts taken from reference TRBV7-2 and TRBJ2-5, reads GAGVSQSPSNKVTEKGKDVELRCDPISGHTALYWYRQSLGQGLEFLIYFQGNSAPDKSGLPSDRFSAERTGGSVSTLTIQRTQQEDSAVYLCASSQSGVGETQYFGPGTRLLVL.

This clone turned up a few times. The chain recombines TRBV5-1 with TRBJ2-5; D is ambiguous. Germline V gene data show CDR1 as SGHRS and CDR2 as YFSETQ. The CDR3 has 14 amino acids. The V end lost 1 base, the J end lost 3 bases, and 10 bases lay between the germline ends. CDR3: CASSLSGQKETQYF. DNA for the CDR3: TGCGCCAGCAGCTTGAGTGGGCAGAAAGAGACCCAGTACTTC.

The rearrangement links TRBV9 to TRBJ2-3; no firm D call. V was clipped by 4 bases and J by 4 bases, with 25 bases between them. CDR1 and CDR2 from the germline V gene are SGDLS and YYNGEE. The CDR3 runs 18 residues. The CDR3 region is CASSPRGAQARVSDTQYF. The CDR3 DNA follows: TGTGCCAGCAGCCCCCGAGGCGCCCAAGCCCGAGTTTCAGATACGCAGTATTTT. Full variable domain (rest looked up from reference TRBV9 and TRBJ2-3): DSGVTQTPKHLITATGQRVTLRCSPRSGDLSVYWYQQSLDQGLQFLIQYYNGEERAKGNILERFSAQQFPDLHSELNLSSLELGDSALYFCASSPRGAQARVSDTQYFGPGTRLTVL.

In its sample, this clone was seen once. V usage is TRBV5-1 and J usage is TRBJ2-2, with TRBD2 matching over 7 bases. Germline V gene lookup returns CDR1 SGHRS and CDR2 YFSETQ. Losses at the gene ends were 4 bases for V and 0 bases for J; bases not matched to a gene: 6. There are 16 residues in the CDR3. CDR3 sequence reads: CASSPLTSSNTGELFF. For the CDR3, the DNA is TGCGCCAGCAGCCCCCTGACTAGCTCGAACACCGGGGAGCTGTTTTTT.

This clone was recorded a few times. The chain recombines TRBV10-3 with TRBJ2-7; D might be TRBD1 or TRBD2, each matching 7 bases. CDR3 length: 15 amino acids. Germline V CDR1 and CDR2: ENHRY, SYGVKD. V lost 8 bases and J 2 bases, leaving 19 bases between the germline ends. The DNA of the CDR3 is TGTGCCATCTCTGTGGGAGGGGGCACCCCCTACGAGCAGTACTTC. Translated, it gives CAISVGGGTPYEQYF.

This sequence joins TRBV6-1 and TRBJ2-1, with TRBD2 identical over 7 bases. CDR1 is MNHNS and CDR2 is SASEGT in the germline V gene. J gave up 3 bases and V 6 bases, and 5 bases lay outside the gene matches. The CDR3 has 14 residues. The CDR3 reads CASSRDYLYNEQFF. For the CDR3, the DNA is TGTGCCAGCAGCCGGGACTACCTCTACAATGAGCAGTTCTTC.

The chain links TRBV7-9 to TRBJ2-5; D ambiguous. The end of the DNA is better explained by TRBJ2-7, so the J call may be wrong. CDR1 and CDR2 from the germline V gene are SEHNR and FQNEAQ (reference sequence). The CDR3 contains 13 residues. The CDR3 loop reads CASSSTQFYEQYF. CDR3 in DNA: TGTGCCAGCAGCTCTACGCAGTTCTACGAGCAGTACTTC.

There are a few counts of this clone. The rearrangement uses TRBV10-1 and TRBJ1-3; 7 positions agree with TRBD1. The CDR3 totals 19 residues. V dropped 6 bases and J dropped 0; count of bases not matched to a gene: 17. Germline V gene data show CDR1 as WNHNN and CDR2 as SYGVQD (reference sequence). The CDR3 is CASSWTGRFGADSGNTIYF. In DNA form, the CDR3 reads TGCGCCAGCAGCTGGACAGGTAGATTTGGGGCTGACTCTGGAAACACCATATATTTT.

This clone has just a few counts. The chain recombines TRBV21-1 with TRBJ2-5; TRBD1, as called in the table, went unchecked against the DNA. TRBV21-1 is termed a pseudogene. This CDR3 is 17 amino acids long. CDR3: CASSAPDRETSQETQYF. The CDR3 DNA follows: TGTGCCAGCAGCGCCCCGGACAGAGAGACTTCCCAAGAGACCCAGTACTTC.

The chain uses TRBV13 and TRBJ2-3; D is perhaps TRBD2 (6 bases). CDR3 length: 15 amino acids. The ends were cut back, 0 bases at V and 2 bases at J, with 9 bases in the middle. Germline V gene lookup returns CDR1 PRHDT and CDR2 FYEKMQ (reference sequence). The CDR3 DNA is TGTGCCAGCAGCTTAGGGGGGGGACCCACAGATACGCAGTATTTT. This encodes CASSLGGGPTDTQYF.

The chain has TRBV2 and TRBJ2-2, with 12 bases that match TRBD1. Per germline, CDR1 SNHLY and CDR2 FYNNEI. The ends lost 5 bases at V and 8 bases at J; junction bases unmatched: 9. There are 16 residues in the CDR3. The CDR3 DNA reads as TGTGCCAGCAGTCGAACCGGGACAGGGGGCCCTGGGGAGCTGTTTTTT. This gives the protein CASSRTGTGGPGELFF.

This clone has more than one count but fewer than ten. This rearrangement joins TRBV29-1 to TRBJ2-3, with D possibly TRBD1 on 6 matching bases. The CDR3 has 14 amino acids. The V gene lost 4 bases and the J gene lost 2 bases, with 13 bases spanning the gap. CDR1 SQVTM and CDR2 ANQGSEA come from the germline V gene. The CDR3 protein is CSVAQGPNTDTQYF. DNA of the CDR3: TGCAGCGTTGCCCAGGGGCCCAACACAGATACGCAGTATTTT.

This rearrangement joins TRBV6-5 to TRBJ1-6, with D unresolved. Trimming removed 0 bases at V and 8 bases at J, with 14 bases between. The CDR3 sequence is 16 residues long. Germline lookup yields CDR1 MNHEY and CDR2 SVGAGI. The CDR3 loop reads CASSYSLAPGDSPLHF. In DNA, the CDR3 is TGTGCCAGCAGTTACTCGTTAGCTCCGGGCGATTCACCCCTCCACTTT.

This chain joins TRBV7-9 and TRBJ1-4; D might be TRBD1 (6 bases). The CDR3 totals 15 residues. V lost 5 bases and J 3 bases, leaving 13 bases between the germline ends. Germline loops: CDR1 SEHNR, CDR2 FQNEAQ (reference sequence). Here the CDR3 reads CASSRRGTANEKLFF. In DNA form, the CDR3 reads TGTGCCAGCAGCCGGAGGGGGACGGCTAATGAAAAACTGTTTTTT. Using reference TRBV7-9 and TRBJ1-4 for the parts outside the CDR3, the full variable domain is DTGVSQNPRHKITKRGQNVTFRCDPISEHNRLYWYRQTLGQGPEFLTYFQNEAQLEKSRLLSDRFSAERPKGSFSTLEIQRTEQGDSAMYLCASSRRGTANEKLFFGSGTQLSVL.

The chain couples TRBV29-1 to TRBJ1-1; perhaps TRBD1 as D (5 bases). Germline loops: CDR1 SQVTM, CDR2 ANQGSEA. V was cut by 4 bases and J by 7 bases, with 13 bases left in between. This CDR3 spans 12 amino acids. The CDR3 bases are TGCAGCGTTGGCAGGGCCAAGGGTGAAGCTTTCTTT. Its translation is CSVGRAKGEAFF.

The chain links TRBV6-4 to TRBJ2-6, with D unresolved. The CDR3 is 16 amino acids. V was trimmed by 3 bases and J by 0 bases, leaving 9 bases between them. In germline, CDR1 is MRHNA, CDR2 SNTAGT. The CDR3 sequence is CASSEARSSGANVLTF. CDR3 sequence (DNA): TGTGCCAGCAGTGAGGCCAGGTCCTCTGGGGCCAACGTCCTGACTTTC.

The chain is built from TRBV14 and TRBJ2-3, with D unclear. CDR1 is SGHDN, CDR2 FVKESK, per germline. V lost 3 bases, J lost 6 bases, and 7 bases lay in between. CDR3 length: 12 amino acids. The CDR3 nucleotides read TGTGCCAGCAGCCAGTTAACGGATACGCAGTATTTT. Its protein is CASSQLTDTQYF. Supplemented by reference TRBV14 and TRBJ2-3, the full variable domain reads EAGVTQFPSHSVIEKGQTVTLRCDPISGHDNLYWYRRVMGKEIKFLLHFVKESKQDESGMPNNRFLAERTGGTYSTLKVQPAELEDSGVYFCASSQLTDTQYFGPGTRLTVL.

In its sample, this clone was seen once. The chain is built from TRBV27 and TRBJ2-4; 7 bases are a match to TRBD1. J gave up 0 bases and V 3 bases, and 5 bases lay outside the gene matches. Germline V lookup: CDR1 MNHEY, CDR2 SMNVEV (reference sequence). This CDR3 contains 16 residues. CDR3: CASSFINRGAKNIQYF. Here the CDR3 DNA reads TGTGCCAGCAGTTTCATAAACAGGGGAGCCAAAAACATTCAGTACTTC.

The chain employs TRBV28 and TRBJ1-5, with D tentatively TRBD1 (6 bases). The V gene lost 7 bases and the J gene lost 7 bases, with 17 bases spanning the gap. The CDR3 loop spans 14 amino acids. Germline V CDR1 and CDR2: MDHEN, SYDVKM. CDR3 loop: CASNAGRGRQPQHF. The CDR3, as DNA: TGTGCCAGCAATGCAGGGAGGGGGAGGCAGCCCCAGCATTTT.

The chain joins TRBV5-4 to TRBJ2-5; D is perhaps TRBD2 (6 bases). V gave up 0 bases and J gave up 4 bases, with 13 bases separating them. The CDR3 spans 15 residues. Germline lookup yields CDR1 SGHNT and CDR2 YYREEE (reference sequence). CDR3 bases: TGTGCCAGCAGCTTGGACGGGCGGGATGGAGAGACCCAGTACTTC. This encodes CASSLDGRDGETQYF.